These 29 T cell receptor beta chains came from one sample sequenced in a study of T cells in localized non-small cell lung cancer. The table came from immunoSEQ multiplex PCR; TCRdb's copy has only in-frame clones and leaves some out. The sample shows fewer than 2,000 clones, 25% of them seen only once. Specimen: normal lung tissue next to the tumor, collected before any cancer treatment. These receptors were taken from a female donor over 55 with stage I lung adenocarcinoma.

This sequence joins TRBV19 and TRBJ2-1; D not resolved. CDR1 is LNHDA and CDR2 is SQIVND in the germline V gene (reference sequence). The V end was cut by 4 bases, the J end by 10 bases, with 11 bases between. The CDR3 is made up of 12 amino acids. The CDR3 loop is CASSTARTEQFF. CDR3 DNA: TGTGCCAGTAGTACGGCTAGGACGGAGCAGTTCTTC. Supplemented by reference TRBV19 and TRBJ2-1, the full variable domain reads DGGITQSPKYLFRKEGQNVTLSCEQNLNHDAMYWYRQDPGQGLRLIYYSQIVNDFQKGDIAEGYSVSREKKESFPLTVTSAQKNPTAFYLCASSTARTEQFFGPGTRLTVL.

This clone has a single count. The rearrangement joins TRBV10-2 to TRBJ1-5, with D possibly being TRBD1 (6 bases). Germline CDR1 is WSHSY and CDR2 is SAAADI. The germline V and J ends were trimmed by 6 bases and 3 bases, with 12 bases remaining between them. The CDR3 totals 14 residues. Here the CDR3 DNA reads TGCGCCAGCAGGGGAAGGGGGGACAATCAGCCCCAGCATTTT. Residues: CASRGRGDNQPQHF.

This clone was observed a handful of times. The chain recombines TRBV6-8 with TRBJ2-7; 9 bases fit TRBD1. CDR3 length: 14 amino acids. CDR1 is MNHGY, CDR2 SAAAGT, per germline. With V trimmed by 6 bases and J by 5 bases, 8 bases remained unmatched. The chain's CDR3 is CASSRPGTGNEQYF. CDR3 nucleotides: TGTGCCAGCAGCCGTCCCGGGACAGGGAACGAGCAGTACTTC.

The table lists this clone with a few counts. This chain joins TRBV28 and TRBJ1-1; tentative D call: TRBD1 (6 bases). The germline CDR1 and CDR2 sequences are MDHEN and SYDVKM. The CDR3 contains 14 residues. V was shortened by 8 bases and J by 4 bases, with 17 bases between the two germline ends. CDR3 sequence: CASARRGGRTEAFF. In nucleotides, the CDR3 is TGTGCCAGCGCCAGAAGGGGGGGACGCACTGAAGCTTTCTTT. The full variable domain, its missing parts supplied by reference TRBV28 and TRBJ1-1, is DVKVTQSSRYLVKRTGEKVFLECVQDMDHENMFWYRQDPGLGLRLIYFSYDVKMKEKGDIPEGYSVSREKKERFSLILESASTNQTSMYLCASARRGGRTEAFFGQGTRLTVV.

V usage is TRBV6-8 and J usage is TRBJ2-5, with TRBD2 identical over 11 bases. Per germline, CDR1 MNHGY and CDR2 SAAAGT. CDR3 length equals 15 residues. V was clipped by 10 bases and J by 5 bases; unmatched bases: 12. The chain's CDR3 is CATGPLLAGVETQYF. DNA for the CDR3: TGTGCCACCGGACCTCTACTAGCGGGAGTTGAGACCCAGTACTTC.

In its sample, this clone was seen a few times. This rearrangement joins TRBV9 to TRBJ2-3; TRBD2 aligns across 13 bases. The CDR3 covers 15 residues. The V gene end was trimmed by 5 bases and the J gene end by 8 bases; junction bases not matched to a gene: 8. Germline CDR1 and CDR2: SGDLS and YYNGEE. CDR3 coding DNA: TGTGCCAGCAGTTGGACTAGCGGGAGAGGGGGTACGCAGTATTTT. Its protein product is CASSWTSGRGGTQYF.

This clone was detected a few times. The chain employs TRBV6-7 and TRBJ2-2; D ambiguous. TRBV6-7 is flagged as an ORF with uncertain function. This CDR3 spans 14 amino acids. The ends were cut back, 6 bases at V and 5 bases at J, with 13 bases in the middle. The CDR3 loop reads CASRFYLGTGELFF. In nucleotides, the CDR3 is TGTGCCAGCAGGTTCTACCTAGGAACCGGGGAGCTGTTTTTT.

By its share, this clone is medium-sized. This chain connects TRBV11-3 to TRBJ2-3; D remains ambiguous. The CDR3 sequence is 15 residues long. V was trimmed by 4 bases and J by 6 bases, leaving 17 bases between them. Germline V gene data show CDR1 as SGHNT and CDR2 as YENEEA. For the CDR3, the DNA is TGTGCCAGCAGCTCACCCACTGCCCCGAGGGATACGCAGTATTTT. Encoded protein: CASSSPTAPRDTQYF.

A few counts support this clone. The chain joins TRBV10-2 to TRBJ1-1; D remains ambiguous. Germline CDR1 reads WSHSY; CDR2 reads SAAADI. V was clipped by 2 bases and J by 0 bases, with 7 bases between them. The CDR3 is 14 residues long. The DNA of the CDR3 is TGCGCCAGCAGTGAGGAAGCAATGAACACTGAAGCTTTCTTT. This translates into CASSEEAMNTEAFF.

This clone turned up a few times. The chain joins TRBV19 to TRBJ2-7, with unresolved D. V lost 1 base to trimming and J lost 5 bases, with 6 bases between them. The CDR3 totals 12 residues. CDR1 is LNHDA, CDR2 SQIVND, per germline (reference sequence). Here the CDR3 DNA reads TGTGCCAGTAGTATAGGAGCGAACGAGCAGTACTTC. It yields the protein CASSIGANEQYF.

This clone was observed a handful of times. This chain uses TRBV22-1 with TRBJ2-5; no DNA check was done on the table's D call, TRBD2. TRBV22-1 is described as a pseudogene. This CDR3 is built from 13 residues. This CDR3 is CAILADFQETQYF. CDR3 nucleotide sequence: TGTGCCATCCTAGCGGACTTCCAAGAGACCCAGTACTTC.

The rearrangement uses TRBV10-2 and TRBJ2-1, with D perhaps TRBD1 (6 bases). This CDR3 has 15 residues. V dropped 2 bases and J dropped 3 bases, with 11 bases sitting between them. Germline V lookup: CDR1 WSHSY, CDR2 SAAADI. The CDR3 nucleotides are TGCGCCAGCAGTGAGAGTCCAGGGGTCTACAATGAGCAGTTCTTC. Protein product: CASSESPGVYNEQFF.

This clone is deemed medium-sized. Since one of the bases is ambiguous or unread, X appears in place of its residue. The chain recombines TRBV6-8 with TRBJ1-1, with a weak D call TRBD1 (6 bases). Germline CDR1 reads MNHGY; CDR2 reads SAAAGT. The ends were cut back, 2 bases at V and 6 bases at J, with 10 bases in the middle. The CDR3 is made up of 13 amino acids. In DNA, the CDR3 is TGTGCCAGCAGTTACGGACAGTACRCTGAAGCTTTCTTT. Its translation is CASSYGQYXEAFF.

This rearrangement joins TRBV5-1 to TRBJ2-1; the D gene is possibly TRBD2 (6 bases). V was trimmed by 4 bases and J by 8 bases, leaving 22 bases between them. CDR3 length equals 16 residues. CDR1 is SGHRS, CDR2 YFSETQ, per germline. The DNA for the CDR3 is TGCGCCAGCAGCCCCGCCGGCGGCGGGAAGGCCTATGAGCAGTTCTTC. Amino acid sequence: CASSPAGGGKAYEQFF.

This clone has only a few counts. The CDR3 bases are TGTGCCTGGAGTTCCCCCGCGCGTACCGGAAACACCATATATTTT. Translation gives CAWSSPARTGNTIYF. The V gene is TRBV30, the J gene TRBJ1-3; D remains ambiguous. The ends were cut back, 2 bases at V and 4 bases at J, with 15 bases in the middle. Looked up from germline, CDR1 is GTSNPN and CDR2 is SVGIG (reference sequence). The CDR3 sequence is 15 residues long. The variable domain in full, with the rest retrieved from reference TRBV30 and TRBJ1-3, is SQTIHQWPATLVQPVGSPLSLECTVEGTSNPNLYWYRQAAGRGLQLLFYSVGIGQISSEVPQNLSASRPQDRQFILSSKKLLLSDSGFYLCAWSSPARTGNTIYFGEGSWLTVV.

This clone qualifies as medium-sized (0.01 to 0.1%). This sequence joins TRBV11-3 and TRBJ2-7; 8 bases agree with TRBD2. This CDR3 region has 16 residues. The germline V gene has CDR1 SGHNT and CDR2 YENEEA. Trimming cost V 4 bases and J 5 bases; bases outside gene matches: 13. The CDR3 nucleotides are TGTGCCAGCAGCTCCCCGGGACTAGGGAGAAACCACGAGCAGTACTTC. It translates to CASSSPGLGRNHEQYF. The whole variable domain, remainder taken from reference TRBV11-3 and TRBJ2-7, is EAGVVQSPRYKIIEKKQPVAFWCNPISGHNTLYWYLQNLGQGPELLIRYENEEAVDDSQLPKDRFSAERLKGVDSTLKIQPAELGDSAVYLCASSSPGLGRNHEQYFGPGTRLTVT.

The CDR3 loop reads CASRPGTGVDYGYTF. The CDR3, as DNA: TGTGCCAGCAGACCTGGGACAGGGGTCGACTATGGCTACACCTTC. The rearrangement uses TRBV11-3 and TRBJ1-2; 10 bases are a match to TRBD1. CDR3 size: 15 residues. Per the germline V gene, CDR1 is SGHNT and CDR2 is YENEEA. V lost 6 bases, J lost 3 bases, and 7 bases stayed unmatched.

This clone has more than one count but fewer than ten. CDR3: CASSVGQDSNQPQHF. As DNA, the CDR3 is TGCGCCAGCAGCGTAGGACAGGATAGCAATCAGCCCCAGCATTTT. The chain has TRBV4-1 and TRBJ1-5, with 7 bases matching TRBD1. CDR3 length: 15 residues. The germline CDR1 and CDR2 sequences are MGHRA and YSYEKL. J lost 0 bases, V lost 5 bases, and 4 bases had no gene match.

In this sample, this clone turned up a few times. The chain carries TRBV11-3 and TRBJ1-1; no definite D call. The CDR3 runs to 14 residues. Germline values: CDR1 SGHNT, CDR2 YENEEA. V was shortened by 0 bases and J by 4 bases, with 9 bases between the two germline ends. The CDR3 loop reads CASSLDKWSTEAFF. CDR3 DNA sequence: TGTGCCAGCAGCTTAGATAAATGGAGCACTGAAGCTTTCTTT.

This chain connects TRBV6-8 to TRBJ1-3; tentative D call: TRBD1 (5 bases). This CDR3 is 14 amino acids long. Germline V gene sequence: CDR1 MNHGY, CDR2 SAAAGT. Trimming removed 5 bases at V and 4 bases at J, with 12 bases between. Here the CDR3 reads CASSKGSDGNTIYF. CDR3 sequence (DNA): TGTGCCAGCAGTAAGGGGTCCGACGGAAACACCATATATTTT.

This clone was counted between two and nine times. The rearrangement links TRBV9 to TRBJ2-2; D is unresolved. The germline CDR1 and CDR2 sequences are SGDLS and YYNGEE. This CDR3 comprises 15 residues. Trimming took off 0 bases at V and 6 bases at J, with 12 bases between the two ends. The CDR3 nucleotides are TGTGCCAGCAGCGTAGAACCGACACACGCCGGGGAGCTGTTTTTT. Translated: CASSVEPTHAGELFF.

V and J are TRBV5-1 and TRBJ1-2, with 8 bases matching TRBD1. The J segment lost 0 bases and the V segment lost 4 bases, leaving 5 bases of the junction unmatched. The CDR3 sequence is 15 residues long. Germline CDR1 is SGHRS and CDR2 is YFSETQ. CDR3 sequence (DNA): TGCGCCAGCAGCACCGGACAGGGTACTAACTATGGCTACACCTTC. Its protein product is CASSTGQGTNYGYTF.

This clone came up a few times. The CDR3 region is CASSPRAGGRSNEQFF. DNA for the CDR3: TGTGCCAGCAGCCCCAGGGCGGGAGGACGAAGCAATGAGCAGTTCTTC. The chain combines TRBV11-3 with TRBJ2-1; 8 bases fit TRBD2. J was trimmed by 6 bases and V by 5 bases; bases with no gene match: 12. The CDR3 spans 16 residues. CDR1 SGHNT and CDR2 YENEEA come from the germline V gene.

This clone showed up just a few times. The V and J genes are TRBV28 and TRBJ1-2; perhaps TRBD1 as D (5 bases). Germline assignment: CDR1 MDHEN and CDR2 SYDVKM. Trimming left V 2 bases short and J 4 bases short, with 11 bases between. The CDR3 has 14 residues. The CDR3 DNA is TGTGCCAGCAGTTTAGGGACGGTGATCTATGGCTACACCTTC. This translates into CASSLGTVIYGYTF.

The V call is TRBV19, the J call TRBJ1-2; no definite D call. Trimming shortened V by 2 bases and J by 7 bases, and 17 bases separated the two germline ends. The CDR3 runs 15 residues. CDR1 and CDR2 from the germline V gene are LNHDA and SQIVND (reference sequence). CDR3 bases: TGTGCCAGTAGTATAACCCGTGCGCGGCCCGCTGGCTACACCTTC. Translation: CASSITRARPAGYTF.

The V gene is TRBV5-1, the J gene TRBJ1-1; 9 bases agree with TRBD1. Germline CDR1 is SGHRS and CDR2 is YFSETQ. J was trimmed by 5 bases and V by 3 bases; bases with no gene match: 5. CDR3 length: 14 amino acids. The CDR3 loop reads CASSWTGDRTEAFF. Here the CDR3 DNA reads TGCGCCAGCAGCTGGACAGGGGATAGGACTGAAGCTTTCTTT.

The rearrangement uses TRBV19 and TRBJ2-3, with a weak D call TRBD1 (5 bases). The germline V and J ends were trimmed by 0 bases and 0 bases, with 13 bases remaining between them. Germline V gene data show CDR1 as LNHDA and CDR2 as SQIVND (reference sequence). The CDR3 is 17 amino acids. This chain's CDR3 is CASSIDLRGLSTDTQYF. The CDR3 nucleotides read TGTGCCAGTAGTATAGATCTTAGGGGTCTAAGCACAGATACGCAGTATTTT.

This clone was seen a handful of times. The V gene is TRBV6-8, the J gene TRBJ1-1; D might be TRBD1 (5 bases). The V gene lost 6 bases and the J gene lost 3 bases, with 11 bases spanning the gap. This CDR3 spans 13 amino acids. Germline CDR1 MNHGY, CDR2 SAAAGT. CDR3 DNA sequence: TGTGCCAGCAGCATCCCAGGGTACACTGAAGCTTTCTTT. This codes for CASSIPGYTEAFF.

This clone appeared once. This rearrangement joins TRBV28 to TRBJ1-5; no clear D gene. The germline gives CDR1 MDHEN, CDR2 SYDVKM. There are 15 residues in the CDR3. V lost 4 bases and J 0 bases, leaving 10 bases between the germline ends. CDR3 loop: CASSSSGNSNQPQHF. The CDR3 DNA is TGTGCCAGCAGTTCCTCTGGGAATAGCAATCAGCCCCAGCATTTT.